Sequencing of this T cell receptor beta chain was carried out in a study of read filtering for tumor transcriptome and immune sequencing (dated by TCRdb to the early 2020s). Describing the broader study: The cohort had some 16 male and 11 to 15 female patients with a mean age of roughly 66 years, ranging from roughly 40 to 90. Whole-transcriptome libraries were prepared with the TruSeq RNA Access Library Prep Kit after DNase treatment. TCR repertoires obtained by targeted immune repertoire sequencing and by bulk whole-transcriptome sequencing performed on the same bone marrow samples were compared. As a main aim, a read-filtering strategy for immune repertoire data was addressed, with the specific question being whether clonotypes supported by a single read should be removed. Per sample, about 4.05 to 10.27 million TCR-region mapped reads were obtained with IR-seq, compared with only roughly 75 to 1,400 with RNA-seq. By revised international staging, about 8 patients were R-ISS I, some 16 were R-ISS II and more than five were R-ISS III.

Reading from cysteine to phenylalanine, the CDR3 counts 12 amino acids. Only the CDR3 portion is preserved as DNA: 36 bases, with reading frame beginning at the first base. Per the germline V gene (reference sequence), SEHNR is the CDR1 and FQNEAQ is the CDR2. General conclusions and limits of the study: The sorted CD138-negative fraction was not purified T cells but a mixed bone marrow immune population. Compared with RNA-seq, IR-seq captured clonotypes at much higher depth and more reliably, and a smaller IR-seq throughput was enough to identify most shared clonotypes. Single-read clonotypes made up about 87% of clonotypes but approximately 3.5% of total reads in IR-seq, and roughly three quarters of clonotypes and approximately 45% of reads in RNA-seq. The correlation between IR-seq and RNA-seq shared clonotype proportions was increased by removal of single-read clonotypes.

Bone marrow was sampled from every patient at the time of active disease. Ficoll-Hypaque density gradient centrifugation was used to isolate bone marrow mononuclear cells. CD138-negative cells were obtained by negative selection after labeling with CD138 magnetic microbeads on a MACS separator, removing myeloma plasma cells. Purity of the isolated cells was checked by flow cytometry on an Attune NxT using CD138 antibodies. Total RNA was extracted with TRIzol reagent and quantified with a NanoDrop spectrophotometer. Paired RNA-seq and IR-seq were performed on the CD138-negative bone marrow sample of each patient. TCR libraries were constructed from approximately 390 ng RNA using the Immunoverse kit, and molecular barcoded adaptors covering alpha/delta and beta/gamma chains were employed. TCR library preparation used the same RNA that was used for transcriptome sequencing. An Illumina HiSeq 4000 with 2 x 150 cycles was used to sequence the TCR libraries. Concerning the study's data processing: TCR reads were aligned to human V, D, J and C references and assembled into CDR3 clonotypes with MiXCR, including quality filtering and error correction. Clonotype counts and gene usage diversity were analyzed with the tcR package in R. For inspection of raw mapping reads, RNA-seq reads were mapped by STAR aligner version 2.5.3a onto GRCh37 of the human genome. To test the effect of sequencing depth on detected clonotypes, IR-seq fastq files were randomly downsampled using Seqtk 1.3. The public reads were reprocessed in TCRdb via fastp at Q25 and MiXCR, keeping in-frame beta chains. Every CDR3 protein is listed once, alongside the most common genes and DNA of its rows. These V and J calls rely on TCRdb rather than the paper's analysis. This sample is represented by 25,000 or so distinct CDR3 sequences; 20% of them were singletons. Of the sample, 17% is held by the ten largest clones.

For this clonotype: Its recognized antigen is unknown. The germline gene is not matched at one end of the junction; a read error may be the cause.

The clonotype comes from a donor at least 40 years old with multiple myeloma. Recombination connected TRBV7-9 to TRBJ1-1, with the identity of the D gene unclear. The specimen sequenced was a population of CD138-negative cells sorted from bone marrow. The cell subset or site label on this specimen signifies: bone marrow mononuclear cells depleted of CD138+ plasma/myeloma cells by negative magnetic selection. This receptor has the CDR3 CARSLSGTEAFF. At the DNA level, the sequence is TGTGCCAGGAGCTTAAGTGGCACCGAAGCTTTCTTT.